Each of the 10 T cell receptor beta chains below was sequenced from the same sample in a study of PD-1 blockade in classical Hodgkin lymphoma. Profiling relied on immunoSEQ multiplex PCR, and the TCRdb table lists in-frame clones only, not all of them. The table lists around 18,000 clones, around 75% of them singletons, with more than 2% in the top ten. Time point here: cycle 4 day 1 (C4D1), after around six weeks of nivolumab. Every single patient, without exception, relapsed after autologous stem cell transplantation, and brentuximab vedotin exposure varied. Magnetic negative selection purified CD4+ T cells from thawed PBMCs. Sequences were derived from CD4+ T cells from blood, sampled before the fourth cycle of nivolumab. The receptors originated from a human donor with classical Hodgkin lymphoma.

This chain connects TRBV11-3 to TRBJ2-3, with 10 bases matching TRBD2. Germline assignment: CDR1 SGHNT and CDR2 YENEEA. CDR3 length: 16 residues. With V trimmed by 5 bases and J by 7 bases, 12 bases remained unmatched. CDR3 DNA: TGTGCCAGCAGCCAGTCAGCGGGGGGGCGAGGGCATACGCAGTATTTT. This sequence encodes CASSQSAGGRGHTQYF.

The rearrangement joins TRBV27 to TRBJ1-1; D is possibly TRBD1 (6 bases). CDR3 length: 13 amino acids. Germline V gene lookup returns CDR1 MNHEY and CDR2 SMNVEV (reference sequence). The V end lost 6 bases, the J end lost 4 bases, and 12 bases lay between the germline ends. In DNA form, the CDR3 reads TGTGCCAGCAGATCAAGGACAGTCACTGAAGCTTTCTTT. This gives the protein CASRSRTVTEAFF.

The CDR3: CASSQDWAGYQETQYF. The CDR3 DNA reads TGCGCCAGCAGCCAAGATTGGGCAGGGTACCAAGAGACCCAGTACTTC. The V and J genes are TRBV4-3 and TRBJ2-5; a weak D match, TRBD1 (5 bases). Germline CDR1 LGHNA, CDR2 YSLEER. V was clipped by 0 bases and J by 0 bases, with 11 bases between them. This CDR3 has 16 amino acids.

The J gene is TRBJ1-4, the V gene TRBV30; 7 bases line up with TRBD1. Per the germline V gene, CDR1 is GTSNPN and CDR2 is SVGIG (reference sequence). This CDR3 is 17 amino acids long. The V and J ends lost 1 base and 8 bases, in that order; junction bases with no gene match: 16. The CDR3 DNA follows: TGTGCCTGGAGTGGATTCGACAGGGTGGGCAAACAAGAAAAACTGTTTTTT. Protein sequence: CAWSGFDRVGKQEKLFF.

This clone was counted between two and nine times. The CDR3 DNA follows: TGTGCCAGTAGGAGACAGGTGAACACTGAAGCTTTCTTT. As protein: CASRRQVNTEAFF. The chain is built from TRBV19 and TRBJ1-1; D is perhaps TRBD1 (6 bases). V shed 6 bases and J shed 0 bases, with 8 bases lying between them. This CDR3 contains 13 residues. CDR1 and CDR2 from the germline V gene are LNHDA and SQIVND (reference sequence).

This chain connects TRBV2 to TRBJ2-3; D is unclear. The CDR3 length is 15 residues. Germline V gene lookup returns CDR1 SNHLY and CDR2 FYNNEI. V was pared by 0 bases and J by 4 bases, with 11 bases between. The DNA of the CDR3 is TGTGCCAGCAGTGAAGCGCCTACATTCTCAGATACGCAGTATTTT. The encoded protein is CASSEAPTFSDTQYF.

The chain has TRBV5-5 and TRBJ2-7, with D maybe TRBD2 (5 bases). The V gene lost 2 bases and the J gene lost 2 bases, with 11 bases spanning the gap. Germline lookup yields CDR1 SGHKS and CDR2 YYEKEE (reference sequence). CDR3 length equals 14 residues. Here the CDR3 DNA reads TGTGCCAGCAGCTTAAGTCCGACTACCTACGAGCAGTACTTC. This translates into CASSLSPTTYEQYF.

The rearrangement uses TRBV28 and TRBJ1-2, with D maybe TRBD1 (5 bases). CDR1 MDHEN and CDR2 SYDVKM come from the germline V gene. CDR3 length: 15 residues. V lost 2 bases to trimming and J lost 0 bases, with 10 bases between them. The CDR3 protein is CASSLIWGPNYGYTF. As DNA, the CDR3 is TGTGCCAGCAGTTTAATTTGGGGACCTAACTATGGCTACACCTTC.

The rearrangement joins TRBV19 to TRBJ1-5, with D possibly matching TRBD1 (5 bases). Germline CDR1 is LNHDA and CDR2 is SQIVND (reference sequence). With 3 bases removed from V and 2 bases from J, the gap between germline ends came to 11 bases. The CDR3 extends over 15 amino acids. CDR3 loop: CASSMGDARNQPQHF. The DNA for the CDR3 is TGTGCCAGTAGTATGGGGGACGCCCGCAATCAGCCCCAGCATTTT.

The chain's CDR3 is CASSPAGGLDEQYF. The CDR3 DNA sequence: TGTGCCAGCAGCCCAGCCGGGGGGCTCGACGAGCAGTACTTC. The chain employs TRBV7-2 and TRBJ2-7; D is possibly TRBD2 (7 bases). The CDR3 covers 14 residues. CDR1 is SGHTA, CDR2 FQGNSA, per germline. Trimming took 5 bases from V and 5 from J, leaving 16 bases between them. The variable domain in full, completed from reference TRBV7-2 and TRBJ2-7, reads GAGVSQSPSNKVTEKGKDVELRCDPISGHTALYWYRQSLGQGLEFLIYFQGNSAPDKSGLPSDRFSAERTGGSVSTLTIQRTQQEDSAVYLCASSPAGGLDEQYFGPGTRLTVT.